Listed below are T cell receptor beta chains from one sample, sequenced in a study of blood T cell repertoires in COVID-19. The assay was immunoSEQ multiplex PCR, and TCRdb's table has in-frame clones only and misses some. Here the sample spans tens of thousands of clones, approximately 80% being singletons. Specimen: peripheral blood. These receptors were taken from a woman aged 60-75 years with acute or convalescent COVID-19. The CDR3 runs from the conserved cysteine through the conserved F or W. The order of the fields is J gene, clone size, V gene, D gene, CDR3 protein, CDR3 DNA. The D gene is left open where the match is weak. Clone size is stated in some rows and not others, as once, few, many or a class when expanded.

J: TRBJ2-1
size: once
V: TRBV5-6
D: NA
CDR3: CASSLGWSYNEQFF
DNA: TGTGCCAGCAGCTTGGGGTGGAGCTACAATGAGCAGTTCTTC

J: TRBJ2-3
size: NA
V: TRBV5-1
D: TRBD2
CDR3: CASSLVAGVGTDTQYF
DNA: TGCGCCAGCAGCTTGGTTGCGGGGGTGGGCACAGATACGCAGTATTTT

J: TRBJ2-7
size: NA
V: TRBV9
D: NA
CDR3: CASSVAGGTSYEQYF
DNA: TGTGCCAGCAGCGTAGCTGGGGGGACCTCCTACGAGCAGTACTTC

J: TRBJ1-2
size: once
V: TRBV3-1/TRBV3-2
D: NA
CDR3: CASSQNSLDGYTF
DNA: TGTGCCAGCAGCCAAAACAGTTTGGATGGCTACACCTTC

J: TRBJ1-4
size: NA
V: TRBV29-1
D: TRBD1
CDR3: CSAGDSTNEKLFF
DNA: TGCAGCGCCGGGGACAGCACCAATGAAAAACTGTTTTTT

J: TRBJ1-4
size: NA
V: TRBV21-1
D: NA
CDR3: CASSKTDRESEKLFF
DNA: TGTGCCAGCAGCAAAACGGACAGGGAAAGTGAAAAACTGTTTTTT

J: TRBJ2-2
size: NA
V: TRBV5-1
D: TRBD1
CDR3: CASSSGQGGGELFF
DNA: TGCGCCAGCAGCTCAGGACAGGGCGGCGGGGAGCTGTTTTTT

J: TRBJ1-2
size: NA
V: TRBV15
D: NA
CDR3: CATSRQGQGYTF
DNA: TGTGCCACCAGCAGACAGGGGCAGGGCTACACCTTC

J: TRBJ1-2
size: NA
V: TRBV3-1/TRBV3-2
D: TRBD1
CDR3: CASSHEGQGWGYGYTF
DNA: TGTGCCAGCAGCCACGAAGGACAGGGATGGGGCTATGGCTACACCTTC

J: TRBJ1-1
size: NA
V: TRBV7-9
D: NA
CDR3: CASSLEASTTEAFF
DNA: TGTGCCAGCAGCTTAGAGGCTAGTACCACTGAAGCTTTCTTT

J: TRBJ2-1
size: few
V: TRBV7-9
D: TRBD1
CDR3: CASSQLEYRGEEQFF
DNA: TGTGCCAGCAGTCAGCTCGAGTACAGGGGAGAGGAGCAGTTCTTC

J: TRBJ2-1
size: NA
V: TRBV11-3
D: TRBD1
CDR3: CASSFGWTGSYNEQFF
DNA: TGTGCCAGCAGCTTCGGATGGACAGGTTCCTACAATGAGCAGTTCTTC

J: TRBJ1-5
size: NA
V: TRBV30
D: NA
CDR3: CAWKAGLNQPQHF
DNA: TGTGCCTGGAAGGCAGGGTTGAATCAGCCCCAGCATTTT

J: TRBJ1-2
size: NA
V: TRBV6-1
D: NA
CDR3: CASSETNYGYTF
DNA: TGTGCCAGCAGTGAGACAAACTATGGCTACACCTTC

J: TRBJ1-2
size: NA
V: TRBV6-5
D: NA
CDR3: CASSYGPGAPDYGYTF
DNA: TGTGCCAGCAGTTACGGGCCTGGGGCACCCGACTATGGCTACACCTTC

J: TRBJ2-5
size: NA
V: TRBV5-6
D: TRBD1
CDR3: CASSRPGQGSKTQYF
DNA: TGTGCCAGCAGCCGTCCGGGACAGGGGTCGAAGACCCAGTACTTC

J: TRBJ2-3
size: NA
V: TRBV28
D: NA
CDR3: CASSFGGGASDTQYF
DNA: TGTGCCAGCAGTTTCGGTGGGGGGGCATCAGATACGCAGTATTTT

J: TRBJ1-2
size: NA
V: TRBV6-5
D: NA
CDR3: CASSTAGPSYGYTF
DNA: TGTGCCAGCAGTACCGCAGGGCCTAGCTATGGCTACACCTTC

J: TRBJ1-1
size: NA
V: TRBV3-1/TRBV3-2
D: NA
CDR3: CASSQEVWGENTEAFF
DNA: TGTGCCAGCAGCCAAGAAGTATGGGGAGAGAACACTGAAGCTTTCTTT

J: TRBJ2-3
size: NA
V: TRBV19
D: NA
CDR3: CASSSSRDTDTQYF
DNA: TGTGCCAGTAGTAGTTCCAGGGACACAGATACGCAGTATTTT

J: TRBJ2-3
size: NA
V: TRBV24-1
D: TRBD2
CDR3: CATEKRGGRVDTQYF
DNA: TGTGCCACTGAAAAGCGGGGGGGCAGGGTAGATACGCAGTATTTT

J: TRBJ1-6
size: NA
V: TRBV30
D: NA
CDR3: CAWSVLATGGSPLHF
DNA: TGTGCCTGGAGTGTACTGGCGACAGGCGGATCACCCCTCCACTTT

J: TRBJ1-1
size: NA
V: TRBV28
D: NA
CDR3: CASSLSTLGGAEAFF
DNA: TGTGCCAGCAGTTTGTCCACCCTAGGCGGGGCTGAAGCTTTCTTT